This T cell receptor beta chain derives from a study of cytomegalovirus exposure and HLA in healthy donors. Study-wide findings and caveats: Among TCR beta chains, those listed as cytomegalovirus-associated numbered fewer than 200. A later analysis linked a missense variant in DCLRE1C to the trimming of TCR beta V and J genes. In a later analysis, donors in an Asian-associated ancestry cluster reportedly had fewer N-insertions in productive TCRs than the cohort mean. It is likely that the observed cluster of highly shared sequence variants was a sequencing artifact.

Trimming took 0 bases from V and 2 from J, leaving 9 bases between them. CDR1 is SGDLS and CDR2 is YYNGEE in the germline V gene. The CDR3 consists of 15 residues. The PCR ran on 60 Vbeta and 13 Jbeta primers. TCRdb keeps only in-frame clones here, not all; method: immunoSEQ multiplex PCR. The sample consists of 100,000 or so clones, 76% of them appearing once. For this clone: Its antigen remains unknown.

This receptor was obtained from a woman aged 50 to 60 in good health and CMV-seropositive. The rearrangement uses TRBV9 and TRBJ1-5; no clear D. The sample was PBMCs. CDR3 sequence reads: CASSVDARGNQPQHF. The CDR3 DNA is TGTGCCAGCAGCGTAGATGCCCGGGGCAATCAGCCCCAGCATTTT.